This TCR beta chain was captured in a study of T-cell memory formation after mild COVID-19. The sample holds many counts of this clonotype. Its antigen is unknown. General study points: While clones contracting from day 15 to 85 were balanced between CD4 and CD8, later expanders leaned CD4+. Some responding clones appeared in pre-infection memory, suggesting cross-reactive memory joined.

Via MiXCR, TCRdb re-called the 5' RACE reads, giving one row per CDR3 protein. The data hold about 560,000 distinct CDR3 sequences, with roughly 22% observed a single time. V lost 3 bases to trimming and J lost 1 base, with 12 bases between them. The CDR3 is 16 amino acids. Germline V lookup: CDR1 MGHDK, CDR2 SYGVNS. The sample consisted of PBMCs or a T cell subset sorted from them (not recorded which). The TCR was taken from an adult woman who had mild COVID-19 (a few samples of this study predate the infection). Cell type and time point are not known. V is TRBV25-1 and J is TRBJ2-2; D perhaps matches TRBD2 (5 bases). The CDR3 DNA reads as TGTGCCAGCAGTGATCAGGAGGTGGTGAACACCGGGGAGCTGTTTTTT. Translating it yields CASSDQEVVNTGELFF. The full variable domain, rest sourced from reference TRBV25-1 and TRBJ2-2, is EADIYQTPRYLVIGTGKKITLECSQTMGHDKMYWYQQDPGMELHLIHYSYGVNSTEKGDLSSESTVSRIRTEHFPLTLESARPSHTSQYLCASSDQEVVNTGELFFGEGSRLTVL.